This T cell receptor beta chain derives from a study of blood T cell repertoires in COVID-19. TCRdb keeps only in-frame clones here, not all; method: immunoSEQ multiplex PCR. The sample includes 250,000 to 300,000 clones, about 88% of them seen just once. V lost 0 bases to trimming and J lost 4 bases; unmatched junction nucleotides: 1. Germline loops: CDR1 LGHNA, CDR2 YNFKEQ. The CDR3 covers 16 residues. The receptor's source is a woman aged 70-85 years with COVID-19, enrolled during active disease. The genes are TRBV4-2 and TRBJ2-1, with 12 bases lining up with TRBD2. The material sequenced was peripheral blood. In DNA form, the CDR3 reads TGTGCCAGCAGCCAAGAAACTAGCGGGGGGTACAATGAGCAGTTCTTC. Translated: CASSQETSGGYNEQFF.